This T cell receptor beta chain was documented in a study of cytomegalovirus exposure and HLA in healthy donors. Across the whole study: Earlier findings included roughly 120 million unique TCR beta sequences obtained from 150 million to 200 million T cells. Study findings and constraints: In an earlier analysis, about 90% or about 30%: the productive usage of most TCR beta V segments. A link between a missense DCLRE1C variant and TCR beta V- and J-gene trimming emerged from a later analysis.

In the PCR, 60 Vbeta and 13 Jbeta primers were used. Using immunoSEQ multiplex PCR, the repertoire was profiled, and TCRdb retains in-frame clones only, with some absent. The data hold hundreds of thousands of clones, with almost 70% observed a single time. Concerning this clone: Antigen: not known.

This sequence was found in a man in his forties or fifties in good health and CMV-seropositive. Material for sequencing was PBMCs.

CDR3 nucleotides: TGTGCCAGCAGTGAAACGGTAGCTGGGGGCGGCAAAAACATTCAGTACTTC. Its protein is CASSETVAGGGKNIQYF. The chain recombines TRBV2 with TRBJ2-4; perhaps TRBD1 as D (6 bases). V lost 2 bases and J 3 bases, leaving 17 bases between the germline ends. CDR3 length: 17 residues. Germline-derived CDR1 and CDR2 are SNHLY and FYNNEI.